This T cell receptor (beta chain) was sequenced for a study of T cell responses to AZD1222 COVID-19 vaccine. There are 15 residues in the CDR3. V shed 5 bases and J 8 bases; nucleotides not matched to a gene: 10. Germline CDR1 reads MNHEY; CDR2 reads SVGAGI. The table came from immunoSEQ multiplex PCR; TCRdb's copy has only in-frame clones and leaves some out. The data hold about 73,000 clones, with 89% observed a single time. The TCR comes from an adult who received the AZD1222 COVID-19 vaccine. Sequencing used peripheral blood, obtained 28 days after the second AZD1222 dose. The chain recombines TRBV6-5 with TRBJ2-1; 9 bases align to TRBD1. The DNA for the CDR3 is TGTGCCAGCAGTCCTGGACAGGGGCAGTGGCATGAGCAGTTCTTC. The encoded protein is CASSPGQGQWHEQFF.